The present TCR beta chain was sequenced within a study of blood T cell repertoires in COVID-19. Study as a whole: From T cells, B-cell-depleted T cells, or PBMCs came the material, which was cDNA or gDNA.

Original handling: Amplification of reference gene primers provided the estimated nucleated cell counts. The table came from immunoSEQ multiplex PCR; TCRdb's copy has only in-frame clones and leaves some out. Clone size and the V and J calls come from that table; the DNA yielded D and trimming. There are 68,000 or so clones in the sample; roughly 80% occur only once, and about 38% lies in the top ten. CDR3 length equals 14 residues. Germline CDR1 and CDR2: SGHAT and FQNNGV. Deletions cut 5 bases from V and 7 bases from J, with 17 bases between. The rearrangement joins TRBV11-2 to TRBJ1-2; tentatively, D is TRBD1 (5 bases). Sequencing used peripheral blood. This receptor was identified in a human donor in a cohort sampled during active COVID-19. The CDR3 loop is CASSPLRDGGGYTF. Written as DNA, the CDR3 is TGTGCCAGCAGCCCACTCAGGGACGGGGGTGGCTACACCTTC.